The 17 T cell receptor beta chains reported below all come from one sample, sequenced in a study of cytomegalovirus exposure and HLA in healthy donors. The PCR ran on 60 Vbeta and 13 Jbeta primers. Data came from immunoSEQ multiplex PCR; TCRdb stores just in-frame clones and leaves some out. This table holds approximately 130,000 clones, approximately 80% found once. The sequenced sample consisted of PBMCs. The receptors here all came from a woman younger than 30 in good health and CMV-seronegative.

This chain links TRBV19 with TRBJ1-1; TRBD1 aligns across 9 bases. CDR3 length: 14 residues. The V gene end was trimmed by 7 bases and the J gene end by 1 base; junction bases not matched to a gene: 4. Germline values: CDR1 LNHDA, CDR2 SQIVND (reference sequence). CDR3 sequence reads: CASKGTGQNTEAFF. As DNA, the CDR3 is TGTGCCAGTAAGGGGACAGGGCAGAACACTGAAGCTTTCTTT. Full variable domain (remainder filled in from reference TRBV19 and TRBJ1-1): DGGITQSPKYLFRKEGQNVTLSCEQNLNHDAMYWYRQDPGQGLRLIYYSQIVNDFQKGDIAEGYSVSREKKESFPLTVTSAQKNPTAFYLCASKGTGQNTEAFFGQGTRLTVV.

V is TRBV18 and J is TRBJ2-7, with 7 bases identical to TRBD1. Germline V gene lookup returns CDR1 KGHSH and CDR2 LQKENI. This CDR3 region has 13 residues. V trimming: 3 bases; J trimming: 6 bases; junction bases outside the gene matches: 5. The CDR3 DNA reads as TGTGCCAGCTCACCCTTAACAGGGGTCGAGCAGTACTTC. This codes for CASSPLTGVEQYF.

The chain couples TRBV4-2 to TRBJ1-5; 7 positions match TRBD1. Looked up from germline, CDR1 is LGHNA and CDR2 is YNFKEQ. The V gene end was trimmed by 6 bases and the J gene end by 3 bases; junction bases not matched to a gene: 11. This CDR3 has 16 residues. The CDR3 region has the DNA TGTGCCAGCAGTCCCGCGGGAGGGGGCTACAATCAGCCCCAGCATTTT. Its protein product is CASSPAGGGYNQPQHF.

The chain employs TRBV10-3 and TRBJ2-7; TRBD1 matches 11 bases. CDR3 length: 16 amino acids. With V trimmed by 10 bases and J by 2 bases, 13 bases remained unmatched. CDR1 is ENHRY and CDR2 is SYGVKD in the germline V gene. The CDR3, as DNA: TGTGCCAGCCGGGACAGGGGGACTAAATCACCCTACGAGCAGTACTTC. It is translated as CASRDRGTKSPYEQYF.

The V call is TRBV2, the J call TRBJ2-1, with D possibly being TRBD2 (6 bases). V was cut by 6 bases and J by 8 bases, with 11 bases left in between. The CDR3 spans 12 residues. CDR1 and CDR2 from the germline V gene are SNHLY and FYNNEI. The CDR3 DNA reads as TGTGCCAGCAGCCAACTAGCCTATGAGCAGTTCTTC. It is translated as CASSQLAYEQFF.

The rearrangement links TRBV10-2 to TRBJ2-1, with 10 bases identical to TRBD2. Trimming removed 10 bases from V and 0 bases from J; junction bases left unmatched: 3. Per the germline V gene, CDR1 is WSHSY and CDR2 is SAAADI. The CDR3 contains 14 residues. The DNA of the CDR3 is TGCGCCATCCAGCGGGAGGGCTCCTACAATGAGCAGTTCTTC. It is translated as CAIQREGSYNEQFF.

J is TRBJ2-5 and V is TRBV2, with TRBD1 matching 7 bases. J gave up 5 bases and V 6 bases, and 6 bases lay outside the gene matches. This CDR3 is 13 amino acids long. Germline V gene lookup returns CDR1 SNHLY and CDR2 FYNNEI. CDR3: CASSSLQGETQYF. The CDR3 DNA sequence: TGTGCCAGCAGCTCGCTACAGGGGGAGACCCAGTACTTC.

In this sample, this clone turned up a few times. The chain couples TRBV7-2 to TRBJ1-2, with 7 nucleotides matching TRBD1. Germline V gives CDR1 SGHTA, CDR2 FQGNSA. After removal of 1 base from V and 7 bases from J, the junction contained 15 bases not matched to a gene. The CDR3 spans 17 residues. The CDR3 nucleotides read TGTGCCAGCAGCTTAGAGGCAGGGGGAAGGCAGTATGGTGGCTACACCTTC. As protein: CASSLEAGGRQYGGYTF.

The V gene is TRBV9, the J gene TRBJ1-1; 9 nucleotides align to TRBD1. The V segment lost 3 bases and the J segment 10 bases; nucleotides outside the gene matches: 4. This CDR3 has 12 amino acids. CDR1 and CDR2 from the germline V gene are SGDLS and YYNGEE. In DNA, the CDR3 is TGTGCCAGCAGCGAGACAGGGGGGGTAGCTTTCTTT. Its protein product is CASSETGGVAFF.

V gene TRBV19 combines with J gene TRBJ2-6, with D perhaps matching TRBD1 (5 bases). From germline, CDR1 is LNHDA and CDR2 SQIVND (reference sequence). The length of the CDR3 is 15 residues. V dropped 6 bases and J dropped 3 bases, with 12 bases sitting between them. The CDR3 protein is CASSPRGFGANVLTF. The CDR3 DNA sequence: TGTGCCAGTAGCCCAAGGGGCTTTGGGGCCAACGTCCTGACTTTC. Looking up the rest from reference TRBV19 and TRBJ2-6 gives the full variable domain: DGGITQSPKYLFRKEGQNVTLSCEQNLNHDAMYWYRQDPGQGLRLIYYSQIVNDFQKGDIAEGYSVSREKKESFPLTVTSAQKNPTAFYLCASSPRGFGANVLTFGAGSRLTVL.

This chain uses TRBV30 with TRBJ2-7; no definite D call. Germline-derived CDR1 and CDR2 are GTSNPN and SVGIG (reference sequence). CDR3 size: 15 residues. V lost 0 bases and J lost 0, with 12 bases in between. The CDR3 DNA reads as TGTGCCTGGAGTGTGCAAGCAGGCCTCTCCTACGAGCAGTACTTC. It codes for CAWSVQAGLSYEQYF.

The chain carries TRBV27 and TRBJ2-7, with 8 bases matching TRBD1. This CDR3 comprises 14 residues. The V gene's germline CDR1 is MNHEY and CDR2 SMNVEV (reference sequence). Trimming removed 6 bases from V and 5 bases from J; junction bases left unmatched: 9. CDR3 sequence reads: CASSRTGLKDEQYF. The CDR3 DNA sequence: TGTGCCAGCAGCCGGACAGGGTTAAAGGACGAGCAGTACTTC.

The chain is built from TRBV4-2 and TRBJ2-2, with 8 bases that match TRBD2. The ends lost 0 bases at V and 4 bases at J; junction bases unmatched: 7. Germline V lookup: CDR1 LGHNA, CDR2 YNFKEQ. The CDR3 spans 17 residues. The CDR3 DNA reads TGTGCCAGCAGCCAAGATATAAGCGGGAGTCGCACCGGGGAGCTGTTTTTT. It yields the protein CASSQDISGSRTGELFF.

V and J are TRBV13 and TRBJ1-3; 8 bases line up with TRBD1. The CDR3 length is 16 residues. V lost 4 bases and J lost 4; bases outside the gene matches: 9. The germline V gene has CDR1 PRHDT and CDR2 FYEKMQ (reference sequence). Written as DNA, the CDR3 is TGTGCCAGCAGCTACTCCCTCGGACAGGGCGGAAACACCATATATTTT. Its protein is CASSYSLGQGGNTIYF. Together with reference TRBV13 and TRBJ1-3, the CDR3 gives the full variable domain: AAGVIQSPRHLIKEKRETATLKCYPIPRHDTVYWYQQGPGQDPQFLISFYEKMQSDKGSIPDRFSAQQFSDYHSELNMSSLELGDSALYFCASSYSLGQGGNTIYFGEGSWLTVV.

The chain couples TRBV5-8 to TRBJ2-5; a possible D gene is TRBD1 (5 bases). CDR3 length equals 13 residues. Germline V CDR1 and CDR2: SGHTS, YDEGEE. Trimming cost V 4 bases and J 1 base, with 8 bases left between them. The CDR3 protein is CASSVTGQETQYF. The CDR3, as DNA: TGTGCCAGCAGCGTTACAGGCCAAGAGACCCAGTACTTC.

Turning to this clone: A junction end diverges from the germline sequence, so it may reflect a read error. The chain carries TRBV7-3 and TRBJ1-1; maybe TRBD1 (6 bases). The CDR3 length is 16 residues. Germline assignment: CDR1 SGHTA and CDR2 FQGTGA. This chain's CDR3 is CASSLNAGGLNTEAFF. In nucleotides, the CDR3 is TGTGCCAGCAGTTTAAACGCGGGGGGCCTGAACACTGAAGCTTTCTTT.

The chain recombines TRBV9 with TRBJ1-2; no clear D gene. Germline assignment: CDR1 SGDLS and CDR2 YYNGEE. The CDR3 runs 12 residues. The germline V and J ends were trimmed by 0 bases and 6 bases, with 6 bases remaining between them. The DNA for the CDR3 is TGTGCCAGCAGCGTAGACGGGGATGGCTACACCTTC. Translation: CASSVDGDGYTF.